One and the same sample provided the 5 T cell receptor beta chains below, sequenced in a study of cytomegalovirus exposure and HLA in healthy donors. This PCR relied on a set of 60 Vbeta primers and 13 Jbeta primers. Method: immunoSEQ multiplex PCR; TCRdb's copy keeps in-frame clones and lacks some. The repertoire has tens of thousands of clones, more than 70% of them found once; the top ten carry under 2.5%. The sequencing sample was made of PBMCs. Every receptor here comes from a man aged 40-55 years in good health and CMV-seronegative.

The chain uses TRBV30 and TRBJ1-2; D gene uncertain. The CDR3 has 11 residues. The V gene's germline CDR1 is GTSNPN and CDR2 SVGIG (reference sequence). V lost 3 bases and J lost 4, with 6 bases in between. CDR3 loop: CAWRDTYGYTF. In DNA form, the CDR3 reads TGTGCCTGGAGAGACACCTATGGCTACACCTTC.

Note on this clone: Distinct nucleotide sequences in the sample also encode this CDR3. This rearrangement joins TRBV7-9 to TRBJ2-2; D is perhaps TRBD1 (6 bases). The CDR3 length is 13 residues. Germline assignment: CDR1 SEHNR and CDR2 FQNEAQ (reference sequence). Trimming shortened V by 5 bases and J by 4 bases, and 8 bases separated the two germline ends. The CDR3 here is CASSPQGTGELFF. DNA for the CDR3: TGTGCCAGCAGCCCACAGGGCACCGGGGAGCTGTTTTTT.

The chain uses TRBV18 and TRBJ2-6; 7 bases agree with TRBD1. The CDR3 runs 16 residues. Germline loops: CDR1 KGHSH, CDR2 LQKENI. The trim removed 4 bases at V and 0 bases at J, leaving 3 bases unmatched. CDR3 coding DNA: TGTGCCAGCTCACGTGGGACAGCCTCTGGGGCCAACGTCCTGACTTTC. Translation: CASSRGTASGANVLTF.

The chain carries TRBV6-5 and TRBJ1-2, with a weak D call TRBD1 (6 bases). Germline loops: CDR1 MNHEY, CDR2 SVGAGI. This CDR3 spans 13 amino acids. Trimming stripped 6 bases from V and 4 bases from J, with 12 bases between. CDR3 loop: CASRVTGFYGYTF. DNA of the CDR3: TGTGCCAGCAGGGTGACAGGATTCTATGGCTACACCTTC.

The chain couples TRBV5-8 to TRBJ2-7; D perhaps matches TRBD2 (5 bases). The CDR3 has 15 residues. Trimming removed 5 bases at V and 4 bases at J, with 19 bases between. Germline CDR1 reads SGHTS; CDR2 reads YDEGEE. The CDR3 DNA follows: TGTGCCAGCAGGTCGGGGTGGCTAGCCGGTTACGAGCAGTACTTC. This encodes CASRSGWLAGYEQYF.